This TCR beta chain is drawn from a study of Tregs in tolerant kidney transplant recipients (dated by TCRdb to about 2019). With regard to the full study: Related donors were used in the transplants with nonmyeloablative bone marrow transplantation, and mixed chimerism was transient in the human trials. The study used TCRbeta sequencing to identify donor-specific regulatory T cells before combined kidney and bone marrow transplantation, then tracked those cells after transplant.

Reading from cysteine to phenylalanine, the CDR3 counts 15 amino acids. Here the CDR3 DNA is all that survives: 45 bases in frame from base 1. V trim: 5 bases; J trim: 2 bases; unmatched bases: 2. CDR1 and CDR2, looked up from the germline V gene, are SGHTA and FQGTGA. Overall results and qualifications from the work: Although technical replication error seemed to be minimal, the question of biological reproducibility was not addressed directly. In tolerant patients, donor-specific Tregs expanded more than Tregs overall, which suggests antigen-driven rather than nonspecific expansion. The study was limited by small patient numbers, and the findings need validation in larger populations and under other immunosuppression protocols. Because the PCR primers were changed over time for some patients, nucleotide-level comparison could not be performed across the samples from those patients. Expanding Tregs with activated donor B cells appeared to identify the most biologically relevant and donor-specific TCRbeta repertoire.

Note on this clone: Its antigen has not been determined. No base-level quality is on record; no much larger clone is a single base apart.

For TCRbeta CDR3 sequencing, genomic DNA was extracted from sorted cells using the QIAGEN DNeasy Blood and Tissue Kit. High-throughput TCRbeta CDR3 sequencing, which included PCR amplification with bias correction and internal controls, was done commercially through immunoSEQ. The authors processed their data as follows. Unique productive TCRbeta sequences were defined by CDR3 nucleotide sequence where primers matched, and otherwise by CDR3 amino acid sequence together with Vbeta and Jbeta genes. To correct sorting error, sequences shared between sorted populations at a frequency ratio of 2:1 or less were removed; the rest were assigned to the higher population. A sequence counted as donor-reactive if, in CFSE-low cells, the sequence had a frequency of at least 0.01% and was expanded at least 5-fold compared with unstimulated cells. Jensen-Shannon divergence, calculated on the top 100 TCRbeta sequences ranked by frequency, was used to quantify repertoire divergence. For any sample with multiple sequencing runs, sorting error was corrected in each run separately before the runs were pooled. Held by TCRdb, this immuneACCESS table contains in-frame sequences only and omits some clones. Under half of the omission traces to an unresolved V gene where checked; the cause of the rest is unknown. The DNA gave D and trimming, while V, J and clone size come from that table. The sample records tens of thousands of clones, under 98% of which are singletons. 0.34% of the sample rests with the top ten.

The time point label here, explained by the study, means: blood sample drawn before combined kidney and bone marrow transplant. Thawed PBMCs were FACS-sorted into unstimulated Tregs (CD4+CD25+CD127-), CD4+ non-Tregs (CD4+CD25-), CD4 cells and CD8 cells. Thawed PBMCs were rested overnight at 37 degrees C with 150 to 200 IU/ml IL-2 before Treg sorting. A few combined kidney and bone marrow transplant recipients from the ITN036ST trial were included as patients, and samples were available only from these trial subjects. Healthy control blood was processed to PBMCs with a Ficoll density gradient and then cryopreserved, whereas patient PBMCs were collected both before and after transplant.

This sequence was found in a human donor who received a combined kidney and bone marrow transplant. This specimen was Tregs from blood, taken before the transplant. This sequence uses TRBV7-3 and TRBJ2-1; 11 bases in the middle match TRBD2. CDR3 loop: CASSQTSGAYNEQFF. The sequenced DNA: TGTGCCAGCAGCCAGACTAGCGGGGCCTACAATGAGCAGTTCTTC.